These 28 T cell receptor beta chains share one sample of origin, sequenced in a study of blood T cell repertoires in COVID-19. Using immunoSEQ multiplex PCR, the repertoire was profiled, and TCRdb retains in-frame clones only, with some absent. The data show approximately 240,000 clones, around four fifths seen once. Material for sequencing was peripheral blood. The receptors were sampled from an older woman with active or convalescent COVID-19.

V usage is TRBV6-5 and J usage is TRBJ1-1, with D possibly TRBD1 on 5 matching bases. Deletions cut 8 bases from V and 4 bases from J, with 8 bases between. Per the germline V gene, CDR1 is MNHEY and CDR2 is SVGAGI. The CDR3 is 11 amino acids. The CDR3 spells CASRGFTEAFF. CDR3 bases: TGTGCCAGCCGGGGGTTCACTGAAGCTTTCTTT.

This clone was seen only once. J is TRBJ1-4 and V is TRBV27, with TRBD1 as a possible D gene (5 bases). V lost 6 bases, J lost 1 base, and 9 bases lay in between. CDR3 size: 14 residues. The germline V gene encodes CDR1 MNHEY and CDR2 SMNVEV (reference sequence). The CDR3 spells CASSWGVTNEKLFF. The CDR3, as DNA: TGTGCCAGCAGCTGGGGGGTAACTAATGAAAAACTGTTTTTT.

Judged by abundance, this clone is medium-sized. CDR3 sequence (DNA): TGTGCCACCAGTGATATACTAGAAGGTGAGCAGTTCTTC. Translation gives CATSDILEGEQFF. J is TRBJ2-1 and V is TRBV24-1; a weak D match, TRBD2 (5 bases). Trimming pared 3 bases from V and 9 bases from J, leaving 11 bases between. The CDR3 is made up of 13 amino acids. Germline V gene data show CDR1 as KGHDR and CDR2 as SFDVKD.

V gene TRBV18 combines with J gene TRBJ1-3; D gene unclear. Trimming cost V 3 bases and J 0 bases, with 15 bases left between them. The CDR3 runs to 17 residues. Germline CDR1 is KGHSH and CDR2 is LQKENI. The CDR3 nucleotides are TGTGCCAGCTCACCCCGGAGGCCAGGAAACTCTGGAAACACCATATATTTT. This codes for CASSPRRPGNSGNTIYF.

Note on this clone: Other DNA sequences in the same sample also yield this CDR3. V gene TRBV6-4 combines with J gene TRBJ2-3; 10 bases match TRBD1. This CDR3 contains 14 residues. CDR1 MRHNA and CDR2 SNTAGT come from the germline V gene. The V segment lost 6 bases and the J segment 3 bases; nucleotides outside the gene matches: 3. DNA of the CDR3: TGTGCCAGCAGCCGGGACAGGGGAACAGATACGCAGTATTTT. It specifies CASSRDRGTDTQYF.

This clone occurred many times. The V call is TRBV3-1 (or the pseudogene TRBV3-2), the J call TRBJ2-7, with 14 nucleotides matching TRBD2. After removal of 4 bases from V and 6 bases from J, the junction contained 2 bases not matched to a gene. This CDR3 spans 14 amino acids. Germline assignment: CDR1 LGHDT and CDR2 YNNKEL (reference sequence). CDR3 nucleotides: TGTGCCAGCAGCCCGGGACTAGCGGGAGTCGAGCAGTACTTC. Translation: CASSPGLAGVEQYF.

The CDR3 loop reads CASSVGGGSIEQYF. CDR3 in DNA: TGTGCCAGCAGCGTAGGGGGCGGGAGTATCGAGCAGTACTTC. The V gene is TRBV9, the J gene TRBJ2-7; 7 bases align to TRBD2. V was clipped by 0 bases and J by 6 bases; unmatched bases: 6. This CDR3 region has 14 residues. CDR1 is SGDLS, CDR2 YYNGEE, per germline.

This clone came up once. The rearrangement links TRBV11-3 to TRBJ2-7, with 9 positions matching TRBD1. From germline, CDR1 is SGHNT and CDR2 YENEEA. J was trimmed by 4 bases and V by 6 bases; bases with no gene match: 10. CDR3 length equals 15 residues. CDR3 region: CASSFAGQGIYEQYF. The CDR3 DNA sequence: TGTGCCAGCAGTTTCGCGGGACAGGGTATATACGAGCAGTACTTC.

DNA for the CDR3: TGTGCCAGCAGCCCTAAACCGACAGGGGGCTACGAGCAGTACTTC. Its protein product is CASSPKPTGGYEQYF. The rearrangement uses TRBV5-6 and TRBJ2-7, with TRBD1 identical over 9 bases. V lost 4 bases and J lost 3; bases outside the gene matches: 8. This CDR3 is built from 15 residues. The germline V gene has CDR1 SGHDT and CDR2 YYEEEE.

The gene calls are TRBV6-1 and TRBJ2-3, with TRBD2 identical over 8 bases. This CDR3 spans 17 amino acids. The germline V gene has CDR1 MNHNS and CDR2 SASEGT. After removal of 2 bases from V and 2 bases from J, the junction contained 9 bases not matched to a gene. CDR3 amino acids: CASSERRGAGTTDTQYF. The CDR3 nucleotides read TGTGCCAGCAGTGAACGGCGGGGGGCCGGAACCACAGATACGCAGTATTTT.

This clone has more than one count but fewer than ten. The J gene is TRBJ1-1, the V gene TRBV11-2; TRBD1 agrees at 7 bases. Germline CDR1 reads SGHAT; CDR2 reads FQNNGV. The CDR3 extends over 16 amino acids. V was clipped by 5 bases and J by 0 bases; unmatched bases: 9. CDR3 loop: CASSPNRGVLNTEAFF. DNA of the CDR3: TGTGCCAGCAGCCCCAACAGGGGCGTCTTGAACACTGAAGCTTTCTTT.

CDR3 residues: CASSPPNSRGETQYF. The DNA of the CDR3 is TGTGCCAGCAGCCCCCCCAACTCCCGGGGGGAGACCCAGTACTTC. The V gene is TRBV7-9, the J gene TRBJ2-5, with D tentatively TRBD2 (6 bases). The V and J ends lost 5 bases and 5 bases respectively, with 18 bases between them. The germline V gene encodes CDR1 SEHNR and CDR2 FQNEAQ (reference sequence). The CDR3 sequence is 15 residues long.

The V gene is TRBV6-5, the J gene TRBJ2-7; maybe TRBD1 (5 bases). Per the germline V gene, CDR1 is MNHEY and CDR2 is SVGAGI. V was cut by 7 bases and J by 6 bases, with 13 bases left in between. The CDR3 has 12 residues. CDR3 sequence reads: CASMNQGTEQYV. CDR3 nucleotide sequence: TGTGCCAGCATGAACCAGGGTACCGAGCAGTACGTC.

The V gene is TRBV5-1, the J gene TRBJ2-3, with a tentative D call TRBD2 (6 bases). CDR1 and CDR2 from the germline V gene are SGHRS and YFSETQ. V was trimmed by 0 bases and J by 10 bases, leaving 9 bases between them. The CDR3 covers 12 residues. The CDR3 sequence: CASSLVADSQYF. In nucleotides, the CDR3 is TGCGCCAGCAGCTTGGTAGCGGATTCGCAGTATTTT.

In this sample, this clone turned up a few times. The CDR3 loop is CASSKAGLSEQYF. The CDR3, as DNA: TGTGCCAGCTCGAAGGCCGGACTATCCGAGCAGTACTTC. The chain links TRBV7-6 to TRBJ2-7; possible D gene TRBD2, 6 bases. The V end lost 8 bases, the J end lost 6 bases, and 17 bases lay between the germline ends. This CDR3 has 13 residues. The germline CDR1 and CDR2 sequences are SGHVS and FNYEAQ.

Only a few counts were recorded for this clone. This chain joins TRBV20-1 and TRBJ2-5, with D possibly being TRBD2 (6 bases). CDR1 and CDR2 from the germline V gene are DFQATT and SNEGSKA (reference sequence). Trimming took 3 bases from V and 4 from J, leaving 6 bases between them. CDR3 length: 11 residues. Here the CDR3 reads CSASGRETQYF. CDR3 DNA: TGCAGTGCTAGCGGGAGAGAGACCCAGTACTTC.

The count of this clone is one. The chain joins TRBV5-1 to TRBJ1-1, with 8 bases identical to TRBD1. Germline trimming cut 5 bases from V and 4 bases from J; bases unmatched to any gene: 7. The CDR3 consists of 14 residues. Germline V gene data show CDR1 as SGHRS and CDR2 as YFSETQ. The CDR3 loop is CASRDHRGTTEAFF. The CDR3 DNA is TGCGCCAGCAGGGATCACAGGGGGACCACTGAAGCTTTCTTT.

The chain has TRBV6-5 and TRBJ1-1; D is perhaps TRBD1 (6 bases). The length of the CDR3 is 14 residues. Germline lookup yields CDR1 MNHEY and CDR2 SVGAGI. V lost 5 bases and J 7 bases, leaving 17 bases between the germline ends. The DNA of the CDR3 is TGTGCCAGCAGTCGGGGGGACAAACGGGGTGAAGCTTTCTTT. Translating it yields CASSRGDKRGEAFF.

The V and J genes are TRBV13 and TRBJ2-5; a weak D match, TRBD2 (5 bases). The V end lost 0 bases, the J end lost 3 bases, and 5 bases lay between the germline ends. This CDR3 spans 13 amino acids. Germline CDR1 is PRHDT and CDR2 is FYEKMQ (reference sequence). CDR3 in amino acids: CASSLGSEETQYF. The DNA for the CDR3 is TGTGCCAGCAGCTTAGGTAGCGAAGAGACCCAGTACTTC.

There are a few counts of this clone. This chain connects TRBV11-2 to TRBJ2-7; 7 positions agree with TRBD1. J gave up 3 bases and V 0 bases, and 17 bases lay outside the gene matches. Germline CDR1 and CDR2: SGHAT and FQNNGV. The length of the CDR3 is 19 residues. CDR3 nucleotides: TGTGCCAGCAGCTTAGATAGACCCATGGGACAGCTAATTCTCTACGAGCAGTACTTC. It is translated as CASSLDRPMGQLILYEQYF.

The V gene is TRBV5-1, the J gene TRBJ2-3, with TRBD2 matching 9 bases. V lost 3 bases, J lost 4 bases, and 12 bases stayed unmatched. Per the germline V gene, CDR1 is SGHRS and CDR2 is YFSETQ. The CDR3 has 17 residues. CDR3 sequence: CASSSLLAGTGPDTQYF. DNA of the CDR3: TGCGCCAGCAGCTCTCTTCTAGCGGGGACCGGCCCAGATACGCAGTATTTT. The whole variable domain, filled in from reference TRBV5-1 and TRBJ2-3, reads KAGVTQTPRYLIKTRGQQVTLSCSPISGHRSVSWYQQTPGQGLQFLFEYFSETQRNKGNFPGRFSGRQFSNSRSEMNVSTLELGDSALYLCASSSLLAGTGPDTQYFGPGTRLTVL.

The chain joins TRBV27 to TRBJ2-1; 11 positions match TRBD2. With 7 bases clipped from V and 9 bases from J, the junction kept 17 bases outside the gene matches. The CDR3 consists of 17 residues. Germline loops: CDR1 MNHEY, CDR2 SMNVEV (reference sequence). CDR3 nucleotides: TGTGCCAGCAAATCCGGCCTGACTAGCGGGGTCTTGGGTGAGCAGTTCTTC. Protein: CASKSGLTSGVLGEQFF.

The V gene is TRBV5-6, the J gene TRBJ2-2; perhaps TRBD2 as D (5 bases). Looked up from germline, CDR1 is SGHDT and CDR2 is YYEEEE. This CDR3 has 13 amino acids. Trimming stripped 4 bases from V and 6 bases from J, with 10 bases between. The CDR3 DNA sequence: TGTGCCAGCAGCATTACTAGTCCCGGGGAGCTGTTTTTT. This translates into CASSITSPGELFF.

The genes are TRBV30 and TRBJ1-4; 7 bases agree with TRBD1. Germline assignment: CDR1 GTSNPN and CDR2 SVGIG (reference sequence). J lost 1 base, V lost 8 bases, and 4 bases had no gene match. The CDR3 consists of 13 residues. In DNA, the CDR3 is TGTGCCGGCAACAGGGGAACTAATGAAAAACTGTTTTTT. Translation gives CAGNRGTNEKLFF. The whole variable domain, filled in from reference TRBV30 and TRBJ1-4, reads SQTIHQWPATLVQPVGSPLSLECTVEGTSNPNLYWYRQAAGRGLQLLFYSVGIGQISSEVPQNLSASRPQDRQFILSSKKLLLSDSGFYLCAGNRGTNEKLFFGSGTQLSVL.

The V and J genes are TRBV5-5 and TRBJ1-3; 12 bases fit TRBD1. The CDR3 runs 17 residues. Germline V lookup: CDR1 SGHKS, CDR2 YYEKEE (reference sequence). Trimming at V came to 3 bases and at J to 4 bases, leaving 8 bases not matched to a gene. The CDR3 nucleotides are TGTGCCAGCAGCTCCGGGACAGGGGGCTTGAAGGGAAACACCATATATTTT. Amino acid sequence: CASSSGTGGLKGNTIYF.

This chain connects TRBV6-5 to TRBJ1-5; 9 bases map to TRBD1. V was pared by 6 bases and J by 2 bases, with 5 bases of the junction left unmatched. The CDR3 spans 15 residues. In germline, CDR1 is MNHEY, CDR2 SVGAGI. The chain's CDR3 is CASRFRDRGNQPQHF. The CDR3 DNA sequence: TGTGCCAGCAGATTCCGGGACAGGGGCAATCAGCCCCAGCATTTT.

This clone appeared a few times. V and J are TRBV30 and TRBJ2-7; D remains ambiguous. CDR3 size: 11 residues. CDR1 is GTSNPN and CDR2 is SVGIG in the germline V gene (reference sequence). With 4 bases removed from V and 4 bases from J, the gap between germline ends came to 8 bases. Written as DNA, the CDR3 is TGTGCCTGGAATATCGGTTACGAGCAGTACTTC. Its translation is CAWNIGYEQYF. Full variable domain (remainder filled in from reference TRBV30 and TRBJ2-7): SQTIHQWPATLVQPVGSPLSLECTVEGTSNPNLYWYRQAAGRGLQLLFYSVGIGQISSEVPQNLSASRPQDRQFILSSKKLLLSDSGFYLCAWNIGYEQYFGPGTRLTVT.

This chain joins TRBV28 and TRBJ2-7, with TRBD2 matching over 13 bases. The germline CDR1 and CDR2 sequences are MDHEN and SYDVKM. After removal of 8 bases from V and 0 bases from J, the junction contained 1 base not matched to a gene. The CDR3 is 14 residues long. Here the CDR3 reads CASRLAGGSYEQYF. Written as DNA, the CDR3 is TGTGCCAGCCGACTAGCGGGAGGCTCCTACGAGCAGTACTTC.